This T cell receptor beta chain is from a study of shared clonotypes between healthy human individuals. Splitting of each subset's genomic DNA was done evenly across several immunoSEQ plates. In the original analysis: As immunoSEQ supplied junction-only sequences (without quality scores), filtering differed. Some clones are missing from TCRdb's copy, which holds only in-frame ones; the method was immunoSEQ multiplex PCR. From that table come the V and J calls and clone size; the DNA was used to work out D and trimming. Here the sample spans around 700,000 clones, roughly 70% being singletons. Study-wide results and limits: Rarefaction revealed incomplete sorted-subset sequencing despite large depth.

About this clone: The antigen is undetermined.

Germline lookup yields CDR1 SGHNT and CDR2 YYREEE (reference sequence). Trimming took off 2 bases at V and 4 bases at J, with 12 bases between the two ends. The CDR3 is 15 amino acids. The sequenced sample was memory CD4+ T cells sorted from blood. Specified subset: CD45RA-negative fraction. This clonotype was sampled from a woman between 25 and 40 years old in good health. V usage is TRBV5-4 and J usage is TRBJ2-2; D may be TRBD1 (6 bases). CDR3 amino acids: CASSFRQDTTGELFF. The CDR3 DNA sequence: TGTGCCAGCAGCTTCCGACAGGACACCACCGGGGAGCTGTTTTTT.